This TCR beta chain was obtained from a study of cytomegalovirus exposure and HLA in healthy donors. Whole-study results and caveats: Presence/absence analyses assumed roughly uniform sequencing depth across donors, which may not hold. Under in vitro conditions, a few CMV-associated chains were confirmed as specific for CMV antigens. Previous analysis showed most TCR beta V segments were productive about 90% or about 30% of the time.

13 Jbeta primers and 60 Vbeta primers were used for the PCR. Authors' processing steps: Later, an analysis found around 77 million unique TCR beta chains, and about 9.9 million of these were shared. Sequenced by immunoSEQ multiplex PCR; TCRdb stores in-frame clones only, minus some. V, J and clone size derive from that table, while D and trimming were established from the DNA sequence. The sample shows over 150,000 clones, about four fifths of them seen only once. This CDR3 is built from 18 residues. From germline, CDR1 is SGHRS and CDR2 YFSETQ. The junction had 10 bases not matched to a gene; V was cut back by 4 bases and J by 0 bases. For this clone: Its antigen is currently unknown.

The chain couples TRBV5-1 to TRBJ2-6, with TRBD1 matching over 7 bases. The source material was PBMCs. This TCR derives from a girl between 10 and 17 years old in good health and CMV-seropositive. In nucleotides, the CDR3 is TGCGCCAGCAGCAGGATGACAGGGCCGAGCTCTGGGGCCAACGTCCTGACTTTC. Residues: CASSRMTGPSSGANVLTF.